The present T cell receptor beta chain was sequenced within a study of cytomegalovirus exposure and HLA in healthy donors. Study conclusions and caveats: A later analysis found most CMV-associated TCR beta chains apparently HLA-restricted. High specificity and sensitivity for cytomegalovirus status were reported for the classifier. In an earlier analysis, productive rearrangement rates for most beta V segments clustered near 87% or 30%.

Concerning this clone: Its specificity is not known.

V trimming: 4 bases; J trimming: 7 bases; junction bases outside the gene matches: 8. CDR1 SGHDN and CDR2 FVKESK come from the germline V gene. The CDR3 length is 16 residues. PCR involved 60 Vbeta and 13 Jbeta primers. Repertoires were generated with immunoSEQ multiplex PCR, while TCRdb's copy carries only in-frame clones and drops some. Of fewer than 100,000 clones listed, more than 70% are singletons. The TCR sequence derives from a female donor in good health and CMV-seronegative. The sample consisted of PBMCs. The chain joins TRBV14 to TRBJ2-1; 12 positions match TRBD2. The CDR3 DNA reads TGTGCCAGCAGCCGATCTAGCGGGGGGGGGAGGAATGAGCAGTTCTTC. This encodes CASSRSSGGGRNEQFF.